This entry lists 15 T cell receptor beta chains sequenced from one sample in a study of T cell changes during pregnancy in multiple sclerosis. The assay was immunoSEQ multiplex PCR, and TCRdb's table has in-frame clones only and misses some. The sample consists of about 42,000 clones, 80% to 95% of them appearing once. Here the sequenced sample was CD4+ T cells from peripheral blood mononuclear cells, taken in the second trimester of pregnancy. All receptors derive from a female donor in good health, enrolled as a control in a pregnancy study.

This clone was seen just once. The chain has TRBV5-5 and TRBJ2-7; a weak D match, TRBD1 (7 bases). From germline, CDR1 is SGHKS and CDR2 YYEKEE (reference sequence). The CDR3 covers 15 residues. The V end was cut by 0 bases, the J end by 3 bases, with 13 bases between. CDR3 nucleotide sequence: TGTGCCAGCAGCTTGGAGGCAGGGGGGTTCTACGAGCAGTACTTC. The encoded protein is CASSLEAGGFYEQYF.

The gene calls are TRBV27 and TRBJ2-3; no clear D gene. The CDR3 has 13 amino acids. V was trimmed by 3 bases and J by 4 bases, leaving 8 bases between them. Germline CDR1 reads MNHEY; CDR2 reads SMNVEV (reference sequence). The CDR3 sequence: CASSFIMSDTQYF. CDR3 in DNA: TGTGCCAGCAGTTTCATCATGTCAGATACGCAGTATTTT.

The chain joins TRBV29-1 to TRBJ1-3; D uncertain. CDR3 length: 13 residues. Germline loops: CDR1 SQVTM, CDR2 ANQGSEA. V was clipped by 2 bases and J by 1 base, with 6 bases between them. The CDR3 sequence is CSVEFSSGNTIYF. CDR3 sequence (DNA): TGCAGCGTTGAATTCAGTTCTGGAAACACCATATATTTT.

V usage is TRBV4-2 and J usage is TRBJ2-1, with D maybe TRBD2 (6 bases). Germline V gene sequence: CDR1 LGHNA, CDR2 YNFKEQ. Trimming removed 3 bases from V and 8 bases from J, with 17 bases in between. The length of the CDR3 is 15 residues. CDR3 bases: TGTGCCAGCAGCCAGACGACTAGGCCACAGGATGAGCAGTTCTTC. Its protein product is CASSQTTRPQDEQFF.

V and J are TRBV6-6 and TRBJ1-2, with 7 bases aligning to TRBD1. V was pared by 7 bases and J by 4 bases, with 12 bases of the junction left unmatched. Germline lookup yields CDR1 MNHNY and CDR2 SVGAGI (reference sequence). The CDR3 covers 15 residues. The CDR3 is CASNEFPDRAYGYTF. The CDR3 DNA follows: TGTGCCAGCAACGAATTCCCAGACAGGGCCTATGGCTACACCTTC.

The chain has TRBV2 and TRBJ2-7; TRBD2 aligns across 12 bases. CDR1 and CDR2 (germline): SNHLY, FYNNEI. The CDR3 consists of 15 residues. The trim removed 8 bases at V and 6 bases at J, leaving 11 bases unmatched. CDR3 protein: CASRPGLAGGSEQYF. The CDR3 nucleotides read TGTGCCAGCCGGCCTGGGCTAGCGGGAGGGAGCGAGCAGTACTTC. Full variable domain (remainder filled in from reference TRBV2 and TRBJ2-7): EPEVTQTPSHQVTQMGQEVILRCVPISNHLYFYWYRQILGQKVEFLVSFYNNEISEKSEIFDDQFSVERPDGSNFTLKIRSTKLEDSAMYFCASRPGLAGGSEQYFGPGTRLTVT.

The chain combines TRBV28 with TRBJ1-5; 7 bases map to TRBD1. Per germline, CDR1 MDHEN and CDR2 SYDVKM. The length of the CDR3 is 15 residues. V dropped 2 bases and J dropped 3; count of bases not matched to a gene: 4. The chain's CDR3 is CASSLGGGNNQPQHF. The CDR3 DNA is TGTGCCAGCAGTTTAGGAGGGGGCAACAATCAGCCCCAGCATTTT.

The V call is TRBV9, the J call TRBJ2-6; the D gene is possibly TRBD1 (6 bases). The CDR3 has 18 residues. Germline lookup yields CDR1 SGDLS and CDR2 YYNGEE. The V end lost 0 bases, the J end lost 1 base, and 14 bases lay between the germline ends. In nucleotides, the CDR3 is TGTGCCAGCAGCGTAGTACCAGGGGTTAGTTCTGGGGCCAACGTCCTGACTTTC. This translates into CASSVVPGVSSGANVLTF.

This rearrangement joins TRBV6-6 to TRBJ1-2; 7 nucleotides match TRBD1. With V trimmed by 6 bases and J by 4 bases, 5 bases remained unmatched. The length of the CDR3 is 13 residues. Per germline, CDR1 MNHNY and CDR2 SVGAGI (reference sequence). The CDR3, as DNA: TGTGCCAGCAGCGACAGGGTGGGCTATGGCTACACCTTC. As protein: CASSDRVGYGYTF.

The chain carries TRBV4-1 and TRBJ1-5, with TRBD1 matching 9 bases. CDR1 is MGHRA, CDR2 YSYEKL, per germline. After removal of 4 bases from V and 4 bases from J, the junction contained 5 bases not matched to a gene. The CDR3 spans 15 residues. Here the CDR3 DNA reads TGCGCCAGCAGCCGATCGGGACAGGGTAATCAGCCCCAGCATTTT. It encodes CASSRSGQGNQPQHF.

This sequence joins TRBV5-1 and TRBJ1-1; D gene unclear. This CDR3 is built from 15 residues. Germline CDR1 reads SGHRS; CDR2 reads YFSETQ. The germline V and J ends were trimmed by 5 bases and 2 bases, with 16 bases remaining between them. The CDR3 nucleotides read TGCGCCAGCAGGGAGGGTTTGGGGTATAACACTGAAGCTTTCTTT. Translated: CASREGLGYNTEAFF.

This rearrangement joins TRBV6-5 to TRBJ2-2, with 7 bases matching TRBD2. From germline, CDR1 is MNHEY and CDR2 SVGAGI. Trimming took 5 bases from V and 6 from J; bases not matched to a gene: 6. There are 14 residues in the CDR3. CDR3 bases: TGTGCCAGCAGTCTTGAAAGCGGGGCCGGGGAGCTGTTTTTT. This gives the protein CASSLESGAGELFF.

The chain uses TRBV7-6 and TRBJ2-2; 8 bases fit TRBD2. Germline V gives CDR1 SGHVS, CDR2 FNYEAQ. V dropped 5 bases and J dropped 1; count of bases not matched to a gene: 3. CDR3 length: 15 residues. The CDR3 is CASSTGTRNTGELFF. CDR3 in DNA: TGTGCCAGCAGCACCGGGACTAGGAACACCGGGGAGCTGTTTTTT.

The chain uses TRBV11-2 and TRBJ2-1, with a tentative D call TRBD2 (6 bases). Looked up from germline, CDR1 is SGHAT and CDR2 is FQNNGV. This CDR3 comprises 14 residues. Trimming took 0 bases from V and 7 from J, leaving 10 bases between them. The CDR3 reads CASSLESGRNEQFF. CDR3 sequence (DNA): TGTGCCAGCAGCTTAGAATCAGGGAGGAATGAGCAGTTCTTC.

The rearrangement joins TRBV2 to TRBJ2-2; 7 nucleotides line up with TRBD2. This CDR3 comprises 15 residues. Germline assignment: CDR1 SNHLY and CDR2 FYNNEI. Unmatched junction bases numbered 8, after V lost 9 bases and J lost 1 base. The CDR3 is CASGGVGRNTGELFF. The DNA for the CDR3 is TGTGCCAGTGGGGGGGTCGGCCGGAACACCGGGGAGCTGTTTTTT.